The table lists the clone carrying this TCR beta chain with a few counts. The antigen remains unidentified. The data stem from a study of beta chain features in type 1 diabetes. Donors contributed one heparinised blood draw apiece, averaging about 116 mL. Whole-study results and caveats: HLA effects on TCRB rearrangement stayed unresolved here. TCRB CDR3s from Type 1 diabetes patients were moderately but significantly shorter in all four CD4+ subsets.

The sequenced template was cDNA made from the entire isolated RNA. The protocol was immunoSEQ multiplex PCR, while the TCRdb copy is restricted to in-frame clones and leaves out a portion. The sample gives 900,000 or so clones, roughly 17% of which show up once; 0.023% is in the top ten. Germline assignment: CDR1 MNHEY and CDR2 SMNVEV (reference sequence). V dropped 3 bases and J dropped 3 bases, with 8 bases sitting between them. CDR3 size: 13 residues. This receptor was obtained from a woman younger than 30 in good health. The rearrangement links TRBV27 to TRBJ1-1, with D hard to call. What was sequenced was naive CD4+ T cells from blood. CDR3 protein: CASSFRRDTEAFF. The CDR3 region has the DNA TGTGCCAGCAGTTTTAGGAGGGACACTGAAGCTTTCTTT.